The entry below gives a single T cell receptor (beta chain) sequence along with its context. Looked up from germline, CDR1 is SGHTA and CDR2 is FQGNSA. The J segment lost 4 bases and the V segment lost 0 bases, leaving 7 bases of the junction unmatched. This CDR3 comprises 16 residues. This sample was taken from a study of blood T cell repertoires in COVID-19. Sequenced by immunoSEQ multiplex PCR; TCRdb stores in-frame clones only, minus some. The repertoire includes about 200,000 clones, 76% of them detected once, and around a sixth sits in the top ten. Clinical histories supplied by participants themselves formed the basis of cohort assignment.

Sequenced sample: PBMCs or T cells enriched from blood (not recorded which). This TCR came from a woman in her forties or fifties with acute COVID-19. The chain couples TRBV7-2 to TRBJ1-2, with 8 bases matching TRBD1. The CDR3 sequence is CASSLATGTGTYGYTF. Written as DNA, the CDR3 is TGTGCCAGCAGCTTAGCGACAGGGACAGGTACCTATGGCTACACCTTC. The whole variable domain, remainder taken from reference TRBV7-2 and TRBJ1-2, is GAGVSQSPSNKVTEKGKDVELRCDPISGHTALYWYRQSLGQGLEFLIYFQGNSAPDKSGLPSDRFSAERTGGSVSTLTIQRTQQEDSAVYLCASSLATGTGTYGYTFGSGTRLTVV.